These 18 T cell receptor beta chains came from one sample sequenced in a study of shared clonotypes between healthy human individuals. Assay used: immunoSEQ multiplex PCR; TCRdb lists only in-frame clones, some missing. The top ten clones hold around 16% of a sample with about 330,000 clones, more than 75% of them seen once. The material sequenced was memory CD8+ T cells sorted from blood. Subset indicated: CD45RO+ cells pooled with CCR7-negative TemRA cells. These receptors all stem from a man younger than 35 in good health.

The V gene is TRBV5-1, the J gene TRBJ2-7; 7 nucleotides line up with TRBD1. CDR3 size: 13 residues. V gave up 4 bases and J gave up 5 bases; unmatched junction bases: 6. Germline assignment: CDR1 SGHRS and CDR2 YFSETQ. CDR3 residues: CASSVTGSNEQYF. The CDR3 coding sequence is TGCGCCAGCAGCGTGACAGGGTCCAACGAGCAGTACTTC.

V usage is TRBV18 and J usage is TRBJ2-2; 11 bases map to TRBD2. The V segment lost 3 bases and the J segment 4 bases; nucleotides outside the gene matches: 4. Germline V CDR1 and CDR2: KGHSH, LQKENI. The CDR3 loop spans 16 amino acids. CDR3 in amino acids: CASSPTGLAATGELFF. The CDR3 DNA sequence: TGTGCCAGCTCACCTACGGGACTAGCGGCCACCGGGGAGCTGTTTTTT.

This rearrangement joins TRBV28 to TRBJ2-2, with 7 bases aligning to TRBD2. The ends lost 1 base at V and 2 bases at J; junction bases unmatched: 4. The CDR3 is 16 residues long. Germline values: CDR1 MDHEN, CDR2 SYDVKM. Here the CDR3 DNA reads TGTGCCAGCAGTTTATCGGGGGGATACAACACCGGGGAGCTGTTTTTT. This gives the protein CASSLSGGYNTGELFF.

The chain recombines TRBV27 with TRBJ2-7; no clear D gene. V gave up 3 bases and J gave up 7 bases, with 19 bases separating them. This CDR3 has 15 amino acids. Germline-derived CDR1 and CDR2 are MNHEY and SMNVEV (reference sequence). The CDR3 DNA is TGTGCCAGCAGTTTGATGGGCCCCAATGGGATGGAGCAGTACTTC. It translates to CASSLMGPNGMEQYF.

The chain combines TRBV7-9 with TRBJ2-7, with 9 positions matching TRBD1. The CDR3 extends over 15 amino acids. V gave up 7 bases and J gave up 4 bases; unmatched junction bases: 11. CDR1 and CDR2 from the germline V gene are SEHNR and FQNEAQ (reference sequence). For the CDR3, the DNA is TGTGCCAGCACCCTGGGACAGGGAAGTAGGTACGAGCAGTACTTC. Protein: CASTLGQGSRYEQYF.

The J gene is TRBJ2-2, the V gene TRBV4-1, with 8 bases lining up with TRBD2. Germline lookup yields CDR1 MGHRA and CDR2 YSYEKL. The V segment lost 1 base and the J segment 6 bases; nucleotides outside the gene matches: 4. The CDR3 totals 15 residues. The CDR3 spells CASSQGELAAGELFF. In DNA form, the CDR3 reads TGCGCCAGCAGCCAAGGGGAACTAGCGGCCGGGGAGCTGTTTTTT.

The chain carries TRBV9 and TRBJ2-7; D tentatively fits TRBD1 or TRBD2 (5 bases each). V was clipped by 5 bases and J by 6 bases, with 15 bases between them. The CDR3 covers 13 residues. Germline CDR1 reads SGDLS; CDR2 reads YYNGEE. This CDR3 is CASSLGSGPEQYF. CDR3 bases: TGTGCCAGCAGTCTAGGATCGGGACCCGAGCAGTACTTC.

The gene calls are TRBV6-1 and TRBJ2-2; TRBD1 matches at 7 bases. V lost 4 bases, J lost 8 bases, and 13 bases stayed unmatched. Per the germline V gene, CDR1 is MNHNS and CDR2 is SASEGT. The CDR3 runs to 16 residues. The CDR3 nucleotides read TGTGCCAGCAGTGCCGGGGACAGACCTACGAGTGGGGAGCTGTTTTTT. This sequence encodes CASSAGDRPTSGELFF.

The chain employs TRBV30 and TRBJ1-4; D may be TRBD1 (6 bases). Germline CDR1 and CDR2: GTSNPN and SVGIG (reference sequence). The CDR3 consists of 14 residues. With 0 bases removed from V and 8 bases from J, the gap between germline ends came to 13 bases. CDR3 nucleotides: TGTGCCTGGAGTGTTGGGCAGGGGCGAGAAAAACTGTTTTTT. Its translation: CAWSVGQGREKLFF.

This clone occurred a few times. The rearrangement uses TRBV2 and TRBJ2-1; D unresolved. The CDR3 covers 14 residues. From germline, CDR1 is SNHLY and CDR2 FYNNEI. Trimming stripped 0 bases from V and 2 bases from J, with 5 bases between. Here the CDR3 DNA reads TGTGCCAGCAGTGAAGCTCCCGCCTACAATGAGCAGTTCTTC. It specifies CASSEAPAYNEQFF.

V is TRBV30 and J is TRBJ1-1; D is possibly TRBD1 (6 bases). Germline values: CDR1 GTSNPN, CDR2 SVGIG (reference sequence). The CDR3 is 16 amino acids. V lost 5 bases to trimming and J lost 2 bases, with 21 bases between them. CDR3 amino acids: CAWGYYGGRENTEAFF. The CDR3 DNA is TGTGCCTGGGGATACTACGGGGGCAGAGAAAACACTGAAGCTTTCTTT. Drawing the rest from reference TRBV30 and TRBJ1-1, the complete variable domain is SQTIHQWPATLVQPVGSPLSLECTVEGTSNPNLYWYRQAAGRGLQLLFYSVGIGQISSEVPQNLSASRPQDRQFILSSKKLLLSDSGFYLCAWGYYGGRENTEAFFGQGTRLTVV.

V gene TRBV30 combines with J gene TRBJ2-7, with 14 bases that match TRBD2. V dropped 5 bases and J dropped 6; count of bases not matched to a gene: 0. This CDR3 comprises 12 residues. Germline CDR1 GTSNPN, CDR2 SVGIG (reference sequence). In nucleotides, the CDR3 is TGTGCCTGGGGACTAGCGGGAGGCGAGCAGTACTTC. Protein: CAWGLAGGEQYF.

The chain is built from TRBV10-3 and TRBJ2-7; D may be TRBD2 (5 bases). CDR1 is ENHRY, CDR2 SYGVKD, per germline. The CDR3 consists of 16 residues. V lost 5 bases and J 0 bases, leaving 17 bases between the germline ends. CDR3 bases: TGTGCCATCAGTTTGGCCGGGCCGGCGGGCTCCTACGAGCAGTACTTC. Translating it yields CAISLAGPAGSYEQYF.

V gene TRBV19 combines with J gene TRBJ2-3; unclear D gene. Germline V CDR1 and CDR2: LNHDA, SQIVND (reference sequence). V lost 6 bases, J lost 5 bases, and 21 bases lay in between. CDR3 length equals 16 residues. CDR3 DNA: TGTGCCAGTAGCACATTTGGAAGGGCAGTTCAAGATACGCAGTATTTT. Protein: CASSTFGRAVQDTQYF.

CDR3 bases: TGTGCCAGCAGTGGGGGTGTCAGTAGCTCCTACGAGCAGTACTTC. Translated: CASSGGVSSSYEQYF. The chain recombines TRBV6-1 with TRBJ2-7; D is uncertain. This CDR3 has 15 residues. In germline, CDR1 is MNHNS, CDR2 SASEGT. Trimming shortened V by 4 bases and J by 0 bases, and 13 bases separated the two germline ends.

The gene calls are TRBV13 and TRBJ2-7, with 10 bases identical to TRBD2. The germline gives CDR1 PRHDT, CDR2 FYEKMQ (reference sequence). This CDR3 comprises 14 residues. The trim removed 5 bases at V and 6 bases at J, leaving 7 bases unmatched. For the CDR3, the DNA is TGTGCCAGCAGCATTCTAGCGGGGGCTTCCGAGCAGTACTTC. Protein product: CASSILAGASEQYF.

The rearrangement joins TRBV28 to TRBJ2-7, with 7 bases matching TRBD1. From germline, CDR1 is MDHEN and CDR2 SYDVKM. The CDR3 has 17 residues. The ends lost 0 bases at V and 3 bases at J; junction bases unmatched: 11. The CDR3 spells CASSLWDQTGAFYEQYF. CDR3 bases: TGTGCCAGCAGTTTATGGGACCAAACAGGGGCGTTCTACGAGCAGTACTTC.

About this clone: Other DNA variants within this sample encode the same CDR3. The rearrangement joins TRBV27 to TRBJ2-7; D could derive from TRBD1 or TRBD2 (7 bases each). Trimming took off 5 bases at V and 0 bases at J, with 17 bases between the two ends. The CDR3 contains 16 residues. In germline, CDR1 is MNHEY, CDR2 SMNVEV (reference sequence). In DNA form, the CDR3 reads TGTGCCAGCAGTCCCTCAGGGGGGGAGAGCTCCTACGAGCAGTACTTC. It translates to CASSPSGGESSYEQYF.